Each of the 10 T cell receptor beta chains below was sequenced from the same sample in a study of cytomegalovirus exposure and HLA in healthy donors. The PCR made use of 60 Vbeta and 13 Jbeta primers. The table came from immunoSEQ multiplex PCR; TCRdb's copy has only in-frame clones and leaves some out. The table includes roughly 150,000 clones, roughly 76% detected once. The sequencing sample was made of PBMCs. These receptors were taken from a male donor in good health and CMV-seronegative.

The V gene is TRBV6-5, the J gene TRBJ1-2; no reliable D call. V lost 7 bases and J lost 5, with 20 bases in between. Germline-derived CDR1 and CDR2 are MNHEY and SVGAGI. The CDR3 has 15 residues. In nucleotides, the CDR3 is TGTGCCAGCAAACTCGGGGAGGCAGTCATGTATGGCTACACCTTC. As protein: CASKLGEAVMYGYTF.

This clone has just one count. Written as DNA, the CDR3 is TGTGCCAGCAGCTTAGTTTCCAGCGGGGGAGGGTACGAGCAGTACTTC. Its translation is CASSLVSSGGGYEQYF. The chain is built from TRBV7-9 and TRBJ2-7; 8 nucleotides agree with TRBD2. The germline V gene encodes CDR1 SEHNR and CDR2 FQNEAQ (reference sequence). The junction had 9 bases not matched to a gene; V was cut back by 1 base and J by 4 bases. This CDR3 comprises 16 residues.

The chain recombines TRBV19 with TRBJ1-6; the D gene is possibly TRBD1 (5 bases). The V end lost 6 bases, the J end lost 10 bases, and 16 bases lay between the germline ends. CDR3 length: 14 residues. Looked up from germline, CDR1 is LNHDA and CDR2 is SQIVND (reference sequence). The DNA for the CDR3 is TGTGCCAGTAGACCCTTGGGGCGGGGCTCACCCCTCCACTTT. It translates to CASRPLGRGSPLHF.

V gene TRBV18 combines with J gene TRBJ1-5; unclear D gene. The V gene lost 4 bases and the J gene lost 1 base, with 8 bases spanning the gap. This CDR3 comprises 14 residues. Germline CDR1 is KGHSH and CDR2 is LQKENI. Here the CDR3 DNA reads TGTGCCAGCTCACTTGGAGGCAGCAATCAGCCCCAGCATTTT. Encoded protein: CASSLGGSNQPQHF.

A word on this clone: One junction end does not reproduce the germline sequence, and a read error may be involved. Within the sample, other DNA sequences also encode this same CDR3. The rearrangement links TRBV5-1 to TRBJ2-3; TRBD2 matches 9 bases. The CDR3 loop spans 15 amino acids. From germline, CDR1 is SGHRS and CDR2 YFSETQ. CDR3 nucleotide sequence: TGCGCCAGCAGCTTGGGTAGCGGGGGCACTGATACGCAGTATTTT. Amino acids: CASSLGSGGTDTQYF.

As regards this clone: The same CDR3 also results from other DNA sequences found in this sample. The V call is TRBV5-1, the J call TRBJ1-1; D uncertain. Looked up from germline, CDR1 is SGHRS and CDR2 is YFSETQ. The CDR3 runs to 14 residues. Trimming left V 0 bases short and J 0 bases short, with 6 bases between. CDR3 residues: CASSLGRLNTEAFF. In nucleotides, the CDR3 is TGCGCCAGCAGCTTGGGTCGGTTGAACACTGAAGCTTTCTTT.

The V call is TRBV2, the J call TRBJ1-1, with TRBD1 identical over 7 bases. Germline lookup yields CDR1 SNHLY and CDR2 FYNNEI. This CDR3 has 14 residues. J gave up 2 bases and V 6 bases, and 6 bases lay outside the gene matches. This CDR3 reads CASSAWDSNTEAFF. The CDR3 nucleotides read TGTGCCAGCAGCGCCTGGGACAGTAACACTGAAGCTTTCTTT.

About this clone itself: Other DNA sequences of this sample code for an identical CDR3. V is TRBV6-5 and J is TRBJ2-2; perhaps TRBD1 as D (6 bases). The germline CDR1 and CDR2 sequences are MNHEY and SVGAGI. The CDR3 is 14 amino acids. The ends were cut back, 6 bases at V and 0 bases at J, with 8 bases in the middle. The CDR3 nucleotides are TGTGCCAGCAGATGGGACACGAACACCGGGGAGCTGTTTTTT. Its protein product is CASRWDTNTGELFF.

The chain joins TRBV5-1 to TRBJ1-4; a weak D match, TRBD1 (5 bases). Germline V gene sequence: CDR1 SGHRS, CDR2 YFSETQ. The V end lost 0 bases, the J end lost 2 bases, and 26 bases lay between the germline ends. The CDR3 contains 21 residues. The CDR3 DNA reads TGCGCCAGCAGCTTGGGGGGCCTGGATGGTAAGACGAAATCGACTAATGAAAAACTGTTTTTT. Protein sequence: CASSLGGLDGKTKSTNEKLFF.

In this sample, this clone turned up a few times. Other DNA sequences within the sample encode an identical CDR3. The V call is TRBV5-1, the J call TRBJ2-5, with a weak D call TRBD2 (5 bases). Per germline, CDR1 SGHRS and CDR2 YFSETQ. The CDR3 sequence is 15 residues long. Trimming shortened V by 4 bases and J by 0 bases, and 13 bases separated the two germline ends. CDR3 in DNA: TGCGCCAGCAGCCGGATTACGGACTACCAAGAGACCCAGTACTTC. Translation: CASSRITDYQETQYF.